This is a list of T cell receptor beta chains from one sample in a study of post-analysis software for immune sequencing data. TCRdb re-called the PCR reads through MiXCR, storing one row per CDR3 protein. The sample includes some 890,000 distinct CDR3 sequences, about 53% of them seen just once. Specimen: blood. These receptors originate from a girl aged 10 to 17 with multiple sclerosis. Both conserved end residues are trimmed from each CDR3.

j_gene: .; v_gene: TRBV29-1; CDR3aa: SVVQSYEQY
j_gene: TRBJ2-7; v_gene: TRBV20-1; CDR3aa: SARGRPGQGSSRSYEQY
j_gene: TRBJ2-7; v_gene: TRBV14; CDR3aa: ASSPQLGRSYEQY
j_gene: TRBJ2-4; v_gene: TRBV20-1; CDR3aa: SARGTDKNIQY
j_gene: TRBJ2-7; v_gene: TRBV7-8; CDR3aa: ASSLDRVRYEQY
j_gene: TRBJ2-2; v_gene: TRBV20-1; CDR3aa: SARGPTSGSRTGELF
j_gene: TRBJ2-5; v_gene: TRBV11-2; CDR3aa: ASSLPGGGWGETQY
j_gene: TRBJ2-3; v_gene: TRBV7-9; CDR3aa: ASSLKREVSDTQY
j_gene: .; v_gene: TRBV3-1; CDR3aa: ASSQGLLAGGWETQY
j_gene: TRBJ2-7; v_gene: TRBV13; CDR3aa: ASRHGGGPYEQY
j_gene: TRBJ1-2; v_gene: TRBV5-1; CDR3aa: ASSLADSNYGYT
j_gene: TRBJ2-7; v_gene: TRBV15; CDR3aa: ATSRDSRGFPYEQY
j_gene: TRBJ2-3; v_gene: TRBV6-6; CDR3aa: ASSQPGQGSSDTQY
j_gene: TRBJ2-7; v_gene: TRBV20-1; CDR3aa: SASPQGYEQY
j_gene: TRBJ1-2; v_gene: TRBV7-8; CDR3aa: ASSLNSDTPRRGYT
j_gene: TRBJ1-4; v_gene: TRBV5-5; CDR3aa: ASSFRQGSLGNEKLF
j_gene: TRBJ1-5; v_gene: TRBV7-8; CDR3aa: ASSSGPGFSNQPQH
j_gene: TRBJ1-1; v_gene: TRBV4-2; CDR3aa: ASSQDRGGGPVEAF
j_gene: TRBJ2-1; v_gene: TRBV29-1; CDR3aa: SVESWGGQNEQF
j_gene: TRBJ2-5; v_gene: TRBV29-1; CDR3aa: SVDGTSGGYNQETQY
j_gene: TRBJ1-2; v_gene: TRBV20-1; CDR3aa: SAPPGQGVGYGYT
j_gene: TRBJ1-2; v_gene: TRBV9; CDR3aa: ASSAPVDPCGYT
j_gene: TRBJ2-5; v_gene: TRBV3-1; CDR3aa: ASSQDRSQTQY
j_gene: TRBJ1-1; v_gene: TRBV12-3/TRBV12-4; CDR3aa: AGSSRRRRTEAF
j_gene: TRBJ2-5; v_gene: TRBV27; CDR3aa: ASSSTGRWETQY
j_gene: TRBJ2-7; v_gene: TRBV4-1; CDR3aa: ASSQTHGWYEQY